The 20 T cell receptor beta chains in this list originate from one sample, sequenced in a study of blood T cell repertoires in COVID-19. Libraries were prepared by immunoSEQ multiplex PCR; TCRdb keeps only in-frame clonotypes and omits some of them. The table has some 120,000 clones, around 87% seen once. The sample comprised peripheral blood. Receptors were obtained from a woman aged 55-75 years with acute or convalescent COVID-19.

This clone was recorded only once. The V call is TRBV18, the J call TRBJ2-1; tentatively, D is TRBD1 (7 bases). CDR3 size: 17 residues. The germline CDR1 and CDR2 sequences are KGHSH and LQKENI. Trimming shortened V by 3 bases and J by 0 bases, and 15 bases separated the two germline ends. The CDR3 spells CASSPQGGLSSYNEQFF. In DNA, the CDR3 is TGTGCCAGCTCACCTCAGGGGGGTTTGAGCTCCTACAATGAGCAGTTCTTC.

The chain couples TRBV15 to TRBJ1-4, with TRBD1 identical over 9 bases. The V segment lost 5 bases and the J segment 1 base; nucleotides outside the gene matches: 14. This CDR3 spans 19 amino acids. The germline gives CDR1 LNHNV, CDR2 YYDKDF (reference sequence). CDR3 in DNA: TGTGCCACCAGCGAGCGGACAGGGGCAAGTTTGTTAACTAATGAAAAACTGTTTTTT. This codes for CATSERTGASLLTNEKLFF. The whole variable domain, filled in from reference TRBV15 and TRBJ1-4, reads DAMVIQNPRYQVTQFGKPVTLSCSQTLNHNVMYWYQQKSSQAPKLLFHYYDKDFNNEADTPDNFQSRRPNTSFCFLDIRSPGLGDTAMYLCATSERTGASLLTNEKLFFGSGTQLSVL.

V usage is TRBV5-1 and J usage is TRBJ1-4, with 9 positions matching TRBD1. The CDR3 sequence is 15 residues long. Germline CDR1 and CDR2: SGHRS and YFSETQ. V shed 2 bases and J 8 bases; nucleotides not matched to a gene: 7. This CDR3 is CASSFTGGRSEKLFF. CDR3 sequence (DNA): TGCGCCAGCAGCTTTACAGGGGGCAGATCGGAAAAACTGTTTTTT.

This sequence joins TRBV9 and TRBJ1-5, with 7 bases lining up with TRBD1. Germline loops: CDR1 SGDLS, CDR2 YYNGEE. The junction had 7 bases not matched to a gene; V was cut back by 4 bases and J by 3 bases. The CDR3 contains 15 residues. The CDR3 region has the DNA TGTGCCAGCAGCCCCGACGGACAGGACAATCAGCCCCAGCATTTT. This gives the protein CASSPDGQDNQPQHF.

V and J are TRBV5-5 and TRBJ1-4, with 8 positions matching TRBD1. Trimming removed 0 bases from V and 8 bases from J; junction bases left unmatched: 6. CDR1 and CDR2 (germline): SGHKS, YYEKEE (reference sequence). CDR3 length: 15 residues. The CDR3 nucleotides are TGTGCCAGCAGCTTGGGGACAGGGATTGAAGAAAAACTGTTTTTT. It is translated as CASSLGTGIEEKLFF.

The chain links TRBV5-1 to TRBJ2-7; 9 bases are a match to TRBD2. J was trimmed by 4 bases and V by 6 bases; bases with no gene match: 5. The CDR3 totals 13 residues. Looked up from germline, CDR1 is SGHRS and CDR2 is YFSETQ. The CDR3 spells CASNAGGYYEQYF. The CDR3 nucleotides are TGCGCCAGCAATGCGGGAGGGTATTACGAGCAGTACTTC.

The rearrangement links TRBV5-1 to TRBJ2-1, with TRBD2 matching 8 bases. There are 18 residues in the CDR3. Germline-derived CDR1 and CDR2 are SGHRS and YFSETQ. Losses at the gene ends were 0 bases for V and 0 bases for J; bases not matched to a gene: 8. The DNA of the CDR3 is TGCGCCAGCAGCTTGGTAACTAGCGGAGTTACCTCCTACAATGAGCAGTTCTTC. Protein sequence: CASSLVTSGVTSYNEQFF.

The chain uses TRBV7-2 and TRBJ2-2; no clear D. Germline CDR1 is SGHTA and CDR2 is FQGNSA. The CDR3 spans 11 residues. V lost 4 bases, J lost 6 bases, and 3 bases lay in between. CDR3 DNA: TGTGCCAGCAGCTGGCCCGGGGAGCTGTTTTTT. Translated, it gives CASSWPGELFF. The variable domain in full, completed from reference TRBV7-2 and TRBJ2-2, reads GAGVSQSPSNKVTEKGKDVELRCDPISGHTALYWYRQSLGQGLEFLIYFQGNSAPDKSGLPSDRFSAERTGGSVSTLTIQRTQQEDSAVYLCASSWPGELFFGEGSRLTVL.

This chain links TRBV7-9 with TRBJ1-1; no clear D. Deletions cut 0 bases from V and 8 bases from J, with 16 bases between. The CDR3 runs 15 residues. The germline gives CDR1 SEHNR, CDR2 FQNEAQ (reference sequence). The CDR3: CASSLAGRPEQEAFF. The DNA for the CDR3 is TGTGCCAGCAGCTTAGCGGGTCGACCGGAACAGGAAGCTTTCTTT.

This clone has only a few counts. The chain recombines TRBV28 with TRBJ2-1; TRBD1 matches at 7 bases. CDR1 and CDR2 (germline): MDHEN, SYDVKM. J was trimmed by 9 bases and V by 8 bases; bases with no gene match: 16. The CDR3 sequence is 15 residues long. CDR3 residues: CASGNDRVGAGEQFF. The CDR3 DNA reads as TGTGCCAGCGGGAATGACAGGGTGGGTGCCGGTGAGCAGTTCTTC.

The CDR3 protein is CSVDLGTERPETQYF. In DNA, the CDR3 is TGCAGCGTTGACCTCGGGACAGAGCGTCCAGAGACCCAGTACTTC. The chain combines TRBV29-1 with TRBJ2-5; TRBD1 matches 7 bases. V shed 3 bases and J 4 bases; nucleotides not matched to a gene: 11. The germline V gene encodes CDR1 SQVTM and CDR2 ANQGSEA. This CDR3 has 15 amino acids. Complete variable domain (other parts from reference TRBV29-1 and TRBJ2-5): SAVISQKPSRDICQRGTSLTIQCQVDSQVTMMFWYRQQPGQSLTLIATANQGSEATYESGFVIDKFPISRPNLTFSTLTVSNMSPEDSSIYLCSVDLGTERPETQYFGPGTRLLVL.

The chain is built from TRBV11-2 and TRBJ1-2; D is possibly TRBD1 (5 bases). The CDR3 contains 14 residues. Germline CDR1 and CDR2: SGHAT and FQNNGV. Trimming pared 1 base from V and 4 bases from J, leaving 10 bases between. For the CDR3, the DNA is TGTGCCAGCAGCTTAGCAGGGAAGGTCTATGGCTACACCTTC. Translated: CASSLAGKVYGYTF. The full variable domain, with the rest looked up from reference TRBV11-2 and TRBJ1-2, is EAGVAQSPRYKIIEKRQSVAFWCNPISGHATLYWYQQILGQGPKLLIQFQNNGVVDDSQLPKDRFSAERLKGVDSTLKIQPAKLEDSAVYLCASSLAGKVYGYTFGSGTRLTVV.

Only a few counts were recorded for this clone. This chain connects TRBV7-2 to TRBJ1-2; D might be TRBD1 (6 bases). Per the germline V gene, CDR1 is SGHTA and CDR2 is FQGNSA. The V end lost 1 base, the J end lost 5 bases, and 11 bases lay between the germline ends. The CDR3 runs 14 residues. The CDR3 DNA reads TGTGCCAGCAGCTTAGATATGACAGGATATGGCTACACCTTC. It codes for CASSLDMTGYGYTF.

The chain joins TRBV28 to TRBJ1-1; no clear D gene. Germline V CDR1 and CDR2: MDHEN, SYDVKM. CDR3 length equals 15 residues. V was cut by 3 bases and J by 0 bases, with 11 bases left in between. The CDR3 reads CASSLTAFMNTEAFF. CDR3 sequence (DNA): TGTGCCAGCAGTTTGACTGCTTTCATGAACACTGAAGCTTTCTTT.

The chain has TRBV3-1 (or the pseudogene TRBV3-2) and TRBJ1-3; D perhaps matches TRBD1 (5 bases). Between the trimmed V and J ends, which lost 5 bases and 3 bases, there was a span of 17 bases. The germline V gene has CDR1 LGHDT and CDR2 YNNKEL (reference sequence). The CDR3 loop spans 16 amino acids. CDR3 amino acids: CASSTSFGGVGNTIYF. As DNA, the CDR3 is TGTGCCAGCAGCACCAGCTTTGGGGGGGTTGGAAACACCATATATTTT.

The V and J genes are TRBV4-2 and TRBJ2-2; 11 nucleotides align to TRBD2. Trimming removed 6 bases from V and 0 bases from J; junction bases left unmatched: 6. This CDR3 has 17 residues. Germline V gives CDR1 LGHNA, CDR2 YNFKEQ. CDR3 in amino acids: CASSPGTSGPNTGELFF. Here the CDR3 DNA reads TGTGCCAGCAGTCCCGGGACTAGCGGCCCGAACACCGGGGAGCTGTTTTTT.

CDR3 sequence reads: CASSLNAENEQFF. The CDR3 bases are TGTGCCAGCAGCTTAAACGCCGAGAATGAGCAGTTCTTC. The chain couples TRBV7-2 to TRBJ2-1; D is undetermined. CDR1 and CDR2 from the germline V gene are SGHTA and FQGNSA. The CDR3 is 13 amino acids. V lost 2 bases and J lost 7, with 9 bases in between.

This chain joins TRBV6-5 and TRBJ2-7, with TRBD2 identical over 8 bases. With V trimmed by 7 bases and J by 6 bases, 8 bases remained unmatched. CDR3 length equals 13 residues. Germline lookup yields CDR1 MNHEY and CDR2 SVGAGI. CDR3 loop: CASNPGLETEQYF. CDR3 sequence (DNA): TGTGCCAGCAATCCGGGACTAGAGACCGAGCAGTACTTC.

This rearrangement joins TRBV15 to TRBJ2-1; D ambiguous. Trimming shortened V by 3 bases and J by 5 bases, and 8 bases separated the two germline ends. Germline loops: CDR1 LNHNV, CDR2 YYDKDF (reference sequence). The CDR3 runs to 13 residues. As DNA, the CDR3 is TGTGCCACCAGCAGTGGTAGCCACAATGAGCAGTTCTTC. Translation: CATSSGSHNEQFF.

The V and J genes are TRBV11-3 and TRBJ2-1; TRBD2 matches at 14 bases. CDR1 and CDR2 (germline): SGHNT, YENEEA. The ends lost 4 bases at V and 7 bases at J; junction bases unmatched: 9. This CDR3 region has 17 residues. For the CDR3, the DNA is TGTGCCAGCAGCTCCTCCGGGACTAGCGGGAGTGTTAATGAGCAGTTCTTC. Protein sequence: CASSSSGTSGSVNEQFF.